The T cell receptor beta chain described here comes from a study of blood T cell repertoires in COVID-19. Study in general: The study drew acute and convalescent COVID-19 samples from the United States, Italy and Spain. T cells, B-cell-depleted T cells, or PBMCs provided the cDNA or gDNA that served as material.

This CDR3 is 13 amino acids long. V lost 6 bases to trimming and J lost 4 bases, with 12 bases between them. The germline CDR1 and CDR2 sequences are LNHDA and SQIVND (reference sequence). Study members were between roughly 18 and 89 years old and lived in some 22 US regions. Assignments of participants to cohorts depended upon their own reported clinical history. Profiled with immunoSEQ multiplex PCR; TCRdb holds only in-frame clones, not every one. The table lists some 160,000 clones, around 87% of them singletons. Material for sequencing was PBMCs or T cells enriched from blood (not recorded which). The chain links TRBV19 to TRBJ2-5, with TRBD1 as a possible D gene (5 bases). The source is a woman aged 50 to 60 who had recovered from COVID-19. The CDR3 region has the DNA TGTGCCAGTAGAGTAGGGGCAGGAGAGACCCAGTACTTC. Translated: CASRVGAGETQYF.